These 9 T cell receptor beta chains were all obtained from the same sample, sequenced in a study of CD8 T cells in ankylosing spondylitis. From the 5' RACE reads, TCRdb called clonotypes with MiXCR, one entry per CDR3 protein. The sample has about 110,000 distinct CDR3 sequences; about 24% are singletons. Sequencing used synovial fluid, either unsorted or a sorted T cell fraction (not recorded which). The receptors here all came from a male donor with ankylosing spondylitis.

This clonotype was detected a few times. The rearrangement links TRBV2 to TRBJ1-4; D call uncertain. CDR1 SNHLY and CDR2 FYNNEI come from the germline V gene. The CDR3 sequence is 12 residues long. Trimming took 4 bases from V and 7 from J, leaving 7 bases between them. The chain's CDR3 is CASSAEGEKLFF. CDR3 nucleotide sequence: TGTGCCAGCAGTGCCGAGGGTGAAAAACTGTTTTTT.

V gene TRBV5-5 combines with J gene TRBJ1-4, with 7 bases aligning to TRBD1. The germline V gene has CDR1 SGHKS and CDR2 YYEKEE (reference sequence). V was pared by 4 bases and J by 3 bases, with 6 bases of the junction left unmatched. This CDR3 has 15 residues. The CDR3 DNA is TGTGCCAGCAGCCCGGAAGGGGGCCCTAATGAAAAACTGTTTTTT. Protein product: CASSPEGGPNEKLFF.

The gene calls are TRBV9 and TRBJ1-1, with 10 bases lining up with TRBD1. V was pared by 3 bases and J by 1 base, with 3 bases of the junction left unmatched. Germline V gives CDR1 SGDLS, CDR2 YYNGEE. The CDR3 has 15 amino acids. CDR3 region: CASSGGTGENTEAFF. The CDR3 DNA follows: TGTGCCAGCAGCGGCGGGACAGGGGAGAACACTGAAGCTTTCTTT.

The rearrangement links TRBV19 to TRBJ1-4; D perhaps matches TRBD1 (5 bases). The CDR3 contains 15 residues. The V gene lost 5 bases and the J gene lost 6 bases, with 16 bases spanning the gap. Germline CDR1 is LNHDA and CDR2 is SQIVND (reference sequence). The CDR3 DNA follows: TGTGCCAGTAGTCTTACCGGGACGGTAGATGAAAAACTGTTTTTT. It specifies CASSLTGTVDEKLFF.

This clonotype ranks as medium-sized. This rearrangement joins TRBV12-3 or TRBV12-4 to TRBJ1-6, with 8 bases aligning to TRBD1. The J segment lost 6 bases and the V segment lost 5 bases, leaving 3 bases of the junction unmatched. CDR3 size: 14 residues. This CDR3 reads CASSMTGANSPLHF. The CDR3 nucleotides read TGTGCCAGCAGTATGACAGGGGCTAATTCACCCCTCCACTTT.

The chain employs TRBV12-3 or TRBV12-4 and TRBJ1-2, with 7 bases that match TRBD1. The trim removed 3 bases at V and 8 bases at J, leaving 6 bases unmatched. The CDR3 extends over 13 amino acids. CDR3 sequence (DNA): TGTGCCAGCAGTTTGGACAGGATCGAGGGCTACACCTTC. Its protein is CASSLDRIEGYTF.

V and J are TRBV11-2 and TRBJ2-1; 10 bases align to TRBD1. CDR1 and CDR2 (germline): SGHAT, FQNNGV. V was clipped by 4 bases and J by 2 bases; unmatched bases: 5. CDR3 size: 16 residues. The CDR3 here is CASSSRQGAAYNEQFF. In DNA form, the CDR3 reads TGTGCCAGCAGCTCCCGACAGGGGGCCGCCTACAATGAGCAGTTCTTC.

This clonotype was seen at least ten times. The J gene is TRBJ2-1, the V gene TRBV5-1; D is undetermined. CDR3 length: 14 residues. The V end lost 2 bases, the J end lost 0 bases, and 6 bases lay between the germline ends. Germline CDR1 SGHRS, CDR2 YFSETQ. This CDR3 reads CASSLISSYNEQFF. CDR3 nucleotide sequence: TGCGCCAGCAGCTTAATTAGCTCCTACAATGAGCAGTTCTTC. Full variable domain (rest looked up from reference TRBV5-1 and TRBJ2-1): KAGVTQTPRYLIKTRGQQVTLSCSPISGHRSVSWYQQTPGQGLQFLFEYFSETQRNKGNFPGRFSGRQFSNSRSEMNVSTLELGDSALYLCASSLISSYNEQFFGPGTRLTVL.

The chain links TRBV19 to TRBJ2-1; D might be TRBD2 (5 bases). This CDR3 is 13 amino acids long. Germline assignment: CDR1 LNHDA and CDR2 SQIVND (reference sequence). Deletions cut 9 bases from V and 0 bases from J, with 9 bases between. The CDR3, as DNA: TGTGCCAGCGGGGAGACCTCCTACAATGAGCAGTTCTTC. Encoded protein: CASGETSYNEQFF.